This is a list of T cell receptor beta chains from one sample in a study of blood T cell repertoires in COVID-19. Sequencing was performed with immunoSEQ multiplex PCR; in TCRdb, only in-frame clones are kept and a portion is missing. The sample carries under 500,000 clones, 87% recorded once. Sequenced: PBMCs or T cells enriched from blood (not recorded which). These receptors were obtained from a young woman with acute COVID-19. Both conserved end residues are trimmed from each CDR3. The order of the fields is clone size, J gene, V gene, CDR3 protein. Only some rows state a clone size, as once, few, many or a class for expanded clones.

clone size: -; J gene: TRBJ2-7; V gene: TRBV6-6; CDR3 protein: ASGLEENGGEQY
clone size: -; J gene: TRBJ2-7; V gene: TRBV2; CDR3 protein: ASRVAGGTYEQY
clone size: -; J gene: TRBJ1-2; V gene: TRBV29-1; CDR3 protein: SVGRRGGGYT
clone size: -; J gene: TRBJ1-4; V gene: TRBV27; CDR3 protein: ASSLTGGLEKLF
clone size: few; J gene: TRBJ2-7; V gene: TRBV15; CDR3 protein: ATSNRAGGPYEQY
clone size: -; J gene: TRBJ2-5; V gene: TRBV4-2; CDR3 protein: ASSQDRSRSETQY
clone size: -; J gene: TRBJ1-5; V gene: TRBV6-6; CDR3 protein: ASGAGDQPQH
clone size: -; J gene: TRBJ1-3; V gene: TRBV12-3/TRBV12-4; CDR3 protein: ASSFTRNTIY
clone size: -; J gene: TRBJ1-1; V gene: TRBV7-9; CDR3 protein: ASSLASGPSAEAF
clone size: -; J gene: TRBJ1-6; V gene: TRBV7-9; CDR3 protein: ASSIRDSNSPLH
clone size: -; J gene: TRBJ2-1; V gene: TRBV27; CDR3 protein: ASSLFARGLYDEQF
clone size: -; J gene: TRBJ1-1; V gene: TRBV7-9; CDR3 protein: ASSLEGAYAF
clone size: -; J gene: TRBJ2-7; V gene: TRBV11-2; CDR3 protein: ASSSGAGGISEQY
clone size: -; J gene: TRBJ2-7; V gene: TRBV4-3; CDR3 protein: ASIKDRVGEQY
clone size: -; J gene: TRBJ2-1; V gene: TRBV9; CDR3 protein: ASSVRLAGVDEQF
clone size: -; J gene: TRBJ2-1; V gene: TRBV7-2; CDR3 protein: ASSLGTGFGMNEQF
clone size: -; J gene: TRBJ2-2; V gene: TRBV28; CDR3 protein: ASSLQELNTGELF
clone size: -; J gene: TRBJ1-2; V gene: TRBV3-1/TRBV3-2; CDR3 protein: ASSQGTGVRAYGYT
clone size: -; J gene: TRBJ1-1; V gene: TRBV5-1; CDR3 protein: ASSLGGNTEAF
clone size: -; J gene: TRBJ1-1; V gene: TRBV19; CDR3 protein: ASSMSGRSNTEAF
clone size: -; J gene: TRBJ2-7; V gene: TRBV5-8; CDR3 protein: ASSWGQGSYEQY
clone size: -; J gene: TRBJ1-3; V gene: TRBV5-5; CDR3 protein: ASSLAPYSGNTIY
clone size: few; J gene: TRBJ2-7; V gene: TRBV11-3; CDR3 protein: ASAGCRNGHEQY
clone size: -; J gene: TRBJ2-2; V gene: TRBV29-1; CDR3 protein: SAQGSGELF
clone size: -; J gene: TRBJ2-7; V gene: TRBV11-2; CDR3 protein: ASSLEAGDYEQY
clone size: -; J gene: TRBJ1-2; V gene: TRBV25-1; CDR3 protein: ASIGQGAGFYGYT
clone size: -; J gene: TRBJ2-2; V gene: TRBV5-6; CDR3 protein: ATTKRDRLAGSGELF
clone size: -; J gene: TRBJ1-4; V gene: TRBV6-5; CDR3 protein: ASEGQGALF
clone size: -; J gene: TRBJ1-1; V gene: TRBV18; CDR3 protein: ASSPPTGNTEAF
clone size: -; J gene: TRBJ1-1; V gene: TRBV19; CDR3 protein: ASQTGVEAF
clone size: -; J gene: TRBJ1-2; V gene: TRBV27; CDR3 protein: ASSSPGTGIYGYT
clone size: once; J gene: TRBJ1-1; V gene: TRBV2; CDR3 protein: ASSRTGPNTEAF
clone size: -; J gene: TRBJ2-1; V gene: TRBV11-3; CDR3 protein: ASSIRAGSNSYNEQF
clone size: -; J gene: TRBJ1-1; V gene: TRBV5-1; CDR3 protein: ASSLTPGDTEAF
clone size: -; J gene: TRBJ1-6; V gene: TRBV7-3; CDR3 protein: ASSLQGDSYNSPLH
clone size: -; J gene: TRBJ2-7; V gene: TRBV3-1/TRBV3-2; CDR3 protein: ASSVAGTTYEQY
clone size: -; J gene: TRBJ1-5; V gene: TRBV4-3; CDR3 protein: ASSHGGGAGNQPQH
clone size: -; J gene: TRBJ2-5; V gene: TRBV19; CDR3 protein: ATRRDRYQETQY
clone size: -; J gene: TRBJ1-6; V gene: TRBV7-8; CDR3 protein: ASSAEVGSSYNSPLH